Presented here are 27 T cell receptor beta chains from one specimen sequenced in a study. The sorted Tregs were CD4+CD25+CD127-/low cells. TCRdb re-derived calls from the 5' RACE reads in MiXCR, one entry per CDR3 protein. The repertoire has roughly 45,000 distinct CDR3 sequences, 20% to 25% of them found once; the top ten carry around 4.5%. The specimen was Tregs sorted from a lymph node. Source of these receptors: a female donor with breast cancer.

This clonotype was seen a handful of times. V and J are TRBV4-1 and TRBJ2-1; 7 nucleotides match TRBD2. The CDR3 sequence is 13 residues long. Looked up from germline, CDR1 is MGHRA and CDR2 is YSYEKL. Trimming at V came to 1 base and at J to 9 bases, leaving 3 bases not matched to a gene. CDR3 in DNA: TGCGCCAGCAGCCAAGTCCCTAGCGGTGAGCAGTTCTTC. Encoded protein: CASSQVPSGEQFF.

The chain carries TRBV4-1 and TRBJ2-3; 14 positions agree with TRBD2. The germline gives CDR1 MGHRA, CDR2 YSYEKL. The CDR3 is 18 residues long. V gave up 3 bases and J gave up 4 bases; unmatched junction bases: 9. The CDR3, as DNA: TGCGCCAGCAGCCATGGGGGACTAGCGGGAGATGTCCCAGATACGCAGTATTTT. Translated: CASSHGGLAGDVPDTQYF.

Only a few counts were recorded for this clonotype. This may come from a read error, since a much larger clone is one base off. The V gene is TRBV28, the J gene TRBJ2-3; possible D gene TRBD1, 6 bases. The CDR3 contains 14 residues. The V and J ends lost 6 bases and 1 base respectively, with 11 bases between them. The germline CDR1 and CDR2 sequences are MDHEN and SYDVKM. CDR3 region: CASSSAGGTDTQYF. The CDR3 coding sequence is TGTGCCAGCAGCTCCGCAGGGGGCACAGATACGCAGTATTTT.

This clonotype was counted a few times. V usage is TRBV28 and J usage is TRBJ2-1; TRBD1 agrees at 8 bases. Germline assignment: CDR1 MDHEN and CDR2 SYDVKM. Unmatched junction bases numbered 7, after V lost 6 bases and J lost 15 bases. The CDR3 is 11 amino acids. The CDR3, as DNA: TGTGCCAGCAGCCGGACAGGGACGGGGTTCTTC. As protein: CASSRTGTGFF.

The chain couples TRBV18 to TRBJ1-2, with TRBD1 matching 7 bases. The germline V gene has CDR1 KGHSH and CDR2 LQKENI. The CDR3 has 11 amino acids. Germline trimming cut 6 bases from V and 8 bases from J; bases unmatched to any gene: 3. DNA for the CDR3: TGTGCCAGCTCCCGACAGGGCGGCTACACCTTC. It yields the protein CASSRQGGYTF.

The chain combines TRBV4-1 with TRBJ1-2, with 7 bases fitting TRBD1. This CDR3 comprises 13 residues. From germline, CDR1 is MGHRA and CDR2 YSYEKL. With 7 bases clipped from V and 7 bases from J, the junction kept 9 bases outside the gene matches. CDR3 DNA: TGCGCCAGCAACAATCAGGGGGGCGGTGGCTACACCTTC. Its translation is CASNNQGGGGYTF.

This clonotype has just one count. The chain is built from TRBV27 and TRBJ2-7; D perhaps matches TRBD2 (6 bases). This CDR3 spans 15 amino acids. V gave up 2 bases and J gave up 1 base, with 12 bases separating them. The germline CDR1 and CDR2 sequences are MNHEY and SMNVEV (reference sequence). In DNA, the CDR3 is TGTGCCAGCAGTTTACAAGCGGGCCCTTCCTACGAGCAGTACTTC. It yields the protein CASSLQAGPSYEQYF.

The chain uses TRBV6-5 and TRBJ1-4; 8 bases are a match to TRBD1. The V gene end was trimmed by 0 bases and the J gene end by 8 bases; junction bases not matched to a gene: 11. CDR1 and CDR2 (germline): MNHEY, SVGAGI. The CDR3 covers 17 residues. The CDR3 nucleotides are TGTGCCAGCAGTTACTCAGGGGGCAGGGGGCTGAGCGAAAAACTGTTTTTT. Amino acid sequence: CASSYSGGRGLSEKLFF.

The sample holds many counts of this clonotype. The J gene is TRBJ2-1, the V gene TRBV7-9; D not resolved. This CDR3 region has 14 residues. V gave up 4 bases and J gave up 6 bases, with 13 bases separating them. CDR1 and CDR2 (germline): SEHNR, FQNEAQ (reference sequence). In DNA form, the CDR3 reads TGTGCCAGCAGCTCCGTTTACCTTGGCAATGAGCAGTTCTTC. It specifies CASSSVYLGNEQFF. Filled out from reference TRBV7-9 and TRBJ2-1, the complete variable domain reads DTGVSQNPRHKITKRGQNVTFRCDPISEHNRLYWYRQTLGQGPEFLTYFQNEAQLEKSRLLSDRFSAERPKGSFSTLEIQRTEQGDSAMYLCASSSVYLGNEQFFGPGTRLTVL.

The genes are TRBV11-2 and TRBJ1-5; D remains unclear. V was shortened by 4 bases and J by 7 bases, with 8 bases between the two germline ends. CDR3 size: 12 residues. Germline CDR1 reads SGHAT; CDR2 reads FQNNGV. CDR3 sequence (DNA): TGTGCCAGCAGCTCCGATACGCAGCCCCAGCATTTT. Translated: CASSSDTQPQHF.

A note on this clonotype: With a much larger clone just one base away, this may be a read error. Lacking the conserved final phenylalanine or tryptophan, this CDR3 likely reflects a read error. The gene calls are TRBV29-1 and TRBJ2-2; 9 bases are shared with TRBD1. The CDR3 totals 13 residues. The germline gives CDR1 SQVTM, CDR2 ANQGSEA. V shed 7 bases and J 4 bases; nucleotides not matched to a gene: 4. This chain's CDR3 is CSGGTGRTGELFV. The CDR3 DNA reads TGCAGCGGGGGGACAGGGCGCACCGGGGAGCTGTTTGTT.

There are many counts of this clonotype. The V and J genes are TRBV9 and TRBJ1-1; no definite D call. The V end was cut by 0 bases, the J end by 6 bases, with 12 bases between. This CDR3 spans 14 amino acids. Germline-derived CDR1 and CDR2 are SGDLS and YYNGEE. The CDR3 here is CASSVGEKGAEAFF. The CDR3 DNA is TGTGCCAGCAGCGTAGGGGAAAAGGGCGCTGAAGCTTTCTTT.

Regarding this clonotype: It may be a read error: a sequence one base away is much more abundant. This chain joins TRBV27 and TRBJ2-1, with D possibly matching TRBD2 (5 bases). Germline CDR1 is MNHEY and CDR2 is SMNVEV (reference sequence). This CDR3 has 11 residues. CDR3 bases: TGTGCCAGCAGTTTAGGAGGAGAGCAGGTCTTC. Its protein product is CASSLGGEQVF.

This clonotype has at least ten counts. This chain connects TRBV27 to TRBJ1-2; D gene ambiguous. This CDR3 region has 13 residues. Germline V gene lookup returns CDR1 MNHEY and CDR2 SMNVEV (reference sequence). V was trimmed by 0 bases and J by 6 bases, leaving 8 bases between them. The CDR3 bases are TGTGCCAGCAGTTTATCCACGTCCCATGGCTACACCTTC. It encodes CASSLSTSHGYTF.

This clonotype was recorded many times. In DNA, the CDR3 is TGTGCCAGCAGGCTAGCGGGGTCGGAAGAGACCCAGTACTTC. This sequence encodes CASRLAGSEETQYF. The rearrangement links TRBV12-3 or TRBV12-4 to TRBJ2-5; TRBD2 matches 9 bases. The CDR3 covers 14 residues. V shed 6 bases and J 3 bases; nucleotides not matched to a gene: 5.

About this clonotype itself: In this CDR3 the conserved last residue, phenylalanine or tryptophan, is missing, so a read error is likely. The rearrangement uses TRBV5-1 and TRBJ2-1; D unresolved. V was clipped by 4 bases and J by 10 bases, with 12 bases between them. CDR3 length: 12 residues. Germline assignment: CDR1 SGHRS and CDR2 YFSETQ. CDR3 amino acids: CASSLSPREQFS. DNA of the CDR3: TGCGCCAGCAGCCTTAGCCCACGAGAGCAGTTCTCC.

This clonotype was detected ten times or more. The chain carries TRBV7-2 and TRBJ2-1; D is unclear. Trimming pared 5 bases from V and 10 bases from J, leaving 15 bases between. From germline, CDR1 is SGHTA and CDR2 FQGNSA. The CDR3 extends over 13 amino acids. CDR3 sequence: CASSLYLNEEQFF. Here the CDR3 DNA reads TGTGCCAGCAGCCTATACTTAAACGAAGAGCAGTTCTTC.

This clonotype is termed medium-sized (0.01 to 0.1%). This chain links TRBV4-1 with TRBJ2-7, with a tentative D call TRBD1 (5 bases). Germline CDR1 and CDR2: MGHRA and YSYEKL. V lost 1 base and J 2 bases, leaving 9 bases between the germline ends. The CDR3 totals 14 residues. This chain's CDR3 is CASSQGQRTYEQYF. CDR3 DNA: TGCGCCAGCAGCCAAGGACAGCGTACCTACGAGCAGTACTTC.

This clonotype was seen a few times. This chain links TRBV6-5 with TRBJ1-1, with D possibly matching TRBD1 (5 bases). Per germline, CDR1 MNHEY and CDR2 SVGAGI. The CDR3 runs to 13 residues. V lost 7 bases, J lost 3 bases, and 12 bases lay in between. The chain's CDR3 is CASKSGSHTEAFF. CDR3 DNA: TGTGCCAGCAAATCAGGGTCTCACACTGAAGCTTTCTTT.

The CDR3 nucleotides are TGCAGTGCCAGGCCACTAGCGGGAGTGGCGGAGACCCAGTACTTC. This sequence encodes CSARPLAGVAETQYF. This chain uses TRBV20-1 with TRBJ2-5, with 11 nucleotides matching TRBD2. Germline values: CDR1 DFQATT, CDR2 SNEGSKA (reference sequence). V was pared by 6 bases and J by 5 bases, with 11 bases of the junction left unmatched. The CDR3 loop spans 15 amino acids.

The rearrangement joins TRBV12-3 or TRBV12-4 to TRBJ2-7; TRBD1 agrees at 7 bases. J gave up 3 bases and V 7 bases, and 12 bases lay outside the gene matches. The CDR3 contains 15 residues. The CDR3 is CASIHSDRSHYEQYF. In DNA form, the CDR3 reads TGTGCCAGCATCCACTCGGACAGGTCCCACTACGAGCAGTACTTC.

This clonotype was counted ten times or more. The chain is built from TRBV7-2 and TRBJ2-3; 10 bases are a match to TRBD2. CDR3 length: 16 residues. The trim removed 3 bases at V and 1 base at J, leaving 4 bases unmatched. The V gene's germline CDR1 is SGHTA and CDR2 FQGNSA. The chain's CDR3 is CASSFPAGGGTDTQYF. CDR3 in DNA: TGTGCCAGCAGCTTCCCAGCGGGAGGGGGCACAGATACGCAGTATTTT. The full variable domain, its missing parts supplied by reference TRBV7-2 and TRBJ2-3, is GAGVSQSPSNKVTEKGKDVELRCDPISGHTALYWYRQSLGQGLEFLIYFQGNSAPDKSGLPSDRFSAERTGGSVSTLTIQRTQQEDSAVYLCASSFPAGGGTDTQYFGPGTRLTVL.

This clonotype was detected many times. The chain couples TRBV6-1 to TRBJ1-1; D is unresolved. CDR3 length equals 15 residues. Germline CDR1 MNHNS, CDR2 SASEGT. Trimming took off 1 base at V and 4 bases at J, with 13 bases between the two ends. This CDR3 is CASSEGRYLLTEAFF. The CDR3 nucleotides are TGTGCCAGCAGTGAAGGCAGGTATCTCCTCACTGAAGCTTTCTTT.

In its sample, this clonotype was seen many times. The gene calls are TRBV7-8 and TRBJ1-5; no definite D call. The CDR3 covers 14 residues. The V gene lost 1 base and the J gene lost 3 bases, with 7 bases spanning the gap. Germline-derived CDR1 and CDR2 are SGHVS and FQNEAQ. As DNA, the CDR3 is TGTGCCAGCAGCTTAGAGAGGGCCAATCAGCCCCAGCATTTT. Translated, it gives CASSLERANQPQHF.

This chain uses TRBV7-7 with TRBJ2-5, with D maybe TRBD2 (7 bases). The germline V gene encodes CDR1 SSHAT and CDR2 FNYEAQ (reference sequence). Trimming stripped 5 bases from V and 2 bases from J, with 15 bases between. This CDR3 contains 15 residues. The CDR3 DNA is TGTGCCAGCAGCACCGGGGGAGGGGGGCAAGAGACCCAGTACTTC. Translating it yields CASSTGGGGQETQYF.

V and J are TRBV6-1 and TRBJ2-7, with 11 bases identical to TRBD2. Germline V gene lookup returns CDR1 MNHNS and CDR2 SASEGT. Germline trimming cut 6 bases from V and 1 base from J; bases unmatched to any gene: 5. CDR3 size: 15 residues. CDR3: CASRTGTSGSYEQYF. The CDR3 nucleotides read TGTGCCAGCAGAACCGGGACTAGCGGTTCCTACGAGCAGTACTTC.

The chain recombines TRBV5-1 with TRBJ2-7, with 8 positions matching TRBD1. The germline CDR1 and CDR2 sequences are SGHRS and YFSETQ. The CDR3 sequence is 14 residues long. V gave up 1 base and J gave up 3 bases; unmatched junction bases: 3. The CDR3, as DNA: TGCGCCAGCAGCTTGTCGGACAGGGACTACGAGCAGTACTTC. This gives the protein CASSLSDRDYEQYF. Complete variable domain (other parts from reference TRBV5-1 and TRBJ2-7): KAGVTQTPRYLIKTRGQQVTLSCSPISGHRSVSWYQQTPGQGLQFLFEYFSETQRNKGNFPGRFSGRQFSNSRSEMNVSTLELGDSALYLCASSLSDRDYEQYFGPGTRLTVT.